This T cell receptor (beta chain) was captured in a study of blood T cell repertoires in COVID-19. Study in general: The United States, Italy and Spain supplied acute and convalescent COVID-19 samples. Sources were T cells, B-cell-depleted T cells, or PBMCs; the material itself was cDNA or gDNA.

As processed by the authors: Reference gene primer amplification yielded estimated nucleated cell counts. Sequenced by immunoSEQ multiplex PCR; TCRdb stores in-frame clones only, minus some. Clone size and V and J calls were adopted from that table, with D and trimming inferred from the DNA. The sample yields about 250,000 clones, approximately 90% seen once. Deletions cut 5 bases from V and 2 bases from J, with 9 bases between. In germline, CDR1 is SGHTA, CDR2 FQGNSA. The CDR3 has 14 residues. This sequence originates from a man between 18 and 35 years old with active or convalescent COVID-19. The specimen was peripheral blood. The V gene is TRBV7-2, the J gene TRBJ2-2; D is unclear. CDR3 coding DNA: TGTGCCAGCAGCGAGTCCCTAAACACCGGGGAGCTGTTTTTT. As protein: CASSESLNTGELFF. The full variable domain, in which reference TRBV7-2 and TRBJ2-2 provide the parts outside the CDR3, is GAGVSQSPSNKVTEKGKDVELRCDPISGHTALYWYRQSLGQGLEFLIYFQGNSAPDKSGLPSDRFSAERTGGSVSTLTIQRTQQEDSAVYLCASSESLNTGELFFGEGSRLTVL.